This T cell receptor beta chain derives from a study of PD-1 blockade in classical Hodgkin lymphoma. Time point defined: cycle 4 day 1 (C4D1), after less than seven weeks of nivolumab. All trial patients relapsed after autologous stem cell transplantation. Patients' outcomes at their best amounted to complete response, partial response or progressive disease. About this clone: Its cognate antigen is unknown.

The study's findings and limits: The repertoire differences lack a defined cause, possibly disease activity or prior therapy. Exclusion applied to patients who initiated nivolumab less than 1 year following ASCT. The CD4+ diversity rise by C4D1 was clearest in complete responders.

This table comes from immunoSEQ multiplex PCR, and its TCRdb copy is limited to in-frame clones, with some not included. The data contain some 28,000 clones, roughly four fifths of them seen just once; the ten biggest clones take up less than 20%. The clonotype originates from a human donor with classical Hodgkin lymphoma. The sequencing used peripheral blood mononuclear cells (PBMCs), collected before the fourth cycle of nivolumab.

For the CDR3, the DNA is TGTGCCAGCAGCCAGGTTGTCCGGACCCAAGACAAGCGTGGCTACACCTTC. It codes for CASSQVVRTQDKRGYTF. The rearrangement uses TRBV4-2 and TRBJ1-2; unclear D gene. The germline V and J ends were trimmed by 3 bases and 7 bases, with 24 bases remaining between them. Looked up from germline, CDR1 is LGHNA and CDR2 is YNFKEQ. The CDR3 covers 17 residues.